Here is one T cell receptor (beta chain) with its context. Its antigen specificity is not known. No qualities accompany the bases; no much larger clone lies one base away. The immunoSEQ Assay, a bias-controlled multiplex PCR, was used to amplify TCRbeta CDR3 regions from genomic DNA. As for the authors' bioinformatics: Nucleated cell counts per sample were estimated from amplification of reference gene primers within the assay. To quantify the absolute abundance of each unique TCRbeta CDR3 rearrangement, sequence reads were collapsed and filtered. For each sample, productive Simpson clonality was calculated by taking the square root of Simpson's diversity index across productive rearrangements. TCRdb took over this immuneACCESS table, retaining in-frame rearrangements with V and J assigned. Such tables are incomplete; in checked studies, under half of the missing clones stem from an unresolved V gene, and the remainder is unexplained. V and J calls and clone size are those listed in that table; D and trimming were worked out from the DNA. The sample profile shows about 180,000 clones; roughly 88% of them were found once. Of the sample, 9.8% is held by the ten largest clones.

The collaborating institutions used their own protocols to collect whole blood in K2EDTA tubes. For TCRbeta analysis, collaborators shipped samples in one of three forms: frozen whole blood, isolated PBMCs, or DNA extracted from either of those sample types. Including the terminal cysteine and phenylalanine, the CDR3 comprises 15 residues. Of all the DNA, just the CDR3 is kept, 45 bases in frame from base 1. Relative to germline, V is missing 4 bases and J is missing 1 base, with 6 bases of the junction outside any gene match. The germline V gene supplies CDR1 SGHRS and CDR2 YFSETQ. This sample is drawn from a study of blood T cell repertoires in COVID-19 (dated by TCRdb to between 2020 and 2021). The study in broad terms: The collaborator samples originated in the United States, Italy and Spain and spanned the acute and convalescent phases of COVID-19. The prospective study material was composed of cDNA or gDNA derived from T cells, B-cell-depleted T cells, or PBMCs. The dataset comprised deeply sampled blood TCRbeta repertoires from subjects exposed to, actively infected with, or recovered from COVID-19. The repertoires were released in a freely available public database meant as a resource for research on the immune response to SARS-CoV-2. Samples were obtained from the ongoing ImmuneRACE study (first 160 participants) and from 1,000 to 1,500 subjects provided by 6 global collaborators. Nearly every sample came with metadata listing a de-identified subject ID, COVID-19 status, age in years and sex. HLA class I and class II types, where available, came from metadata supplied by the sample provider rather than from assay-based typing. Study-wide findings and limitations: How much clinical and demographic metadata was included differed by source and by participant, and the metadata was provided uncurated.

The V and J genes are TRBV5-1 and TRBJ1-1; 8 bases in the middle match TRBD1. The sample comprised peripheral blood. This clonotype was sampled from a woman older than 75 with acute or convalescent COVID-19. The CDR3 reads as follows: CASSRQGPQNTEAFF. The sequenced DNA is TGCGCCAGCAGCCGACAGGGGCCCCAGAACACTGAAGCTTTCTTT.